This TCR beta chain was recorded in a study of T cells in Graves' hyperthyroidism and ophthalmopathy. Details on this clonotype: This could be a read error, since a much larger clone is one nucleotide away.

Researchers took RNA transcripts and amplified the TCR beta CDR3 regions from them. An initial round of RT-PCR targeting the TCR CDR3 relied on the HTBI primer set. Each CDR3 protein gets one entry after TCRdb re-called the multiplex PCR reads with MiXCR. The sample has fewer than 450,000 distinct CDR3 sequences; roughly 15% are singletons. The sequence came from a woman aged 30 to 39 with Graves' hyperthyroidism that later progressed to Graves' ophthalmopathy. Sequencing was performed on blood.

CDR3 region: CASSRPGRQREAFF. CDR3 in DNA: TGTGCCAGCAGTAGACCGGGGCGCCAACGTGAAGCTTTCTTT. V is TRBV12-3 or TRBV12-4 and J is TRBJ1-1; a weak D match, TRBD1 (5 bases). Deletions cut 5 bases from V and 7 bases from J, with 17 bases between. CDR3 length: 14 residues.